The 18 T cell receptor beta chains below all came from one sample that was sequenced in a study of T cells in Graves' hyperthyroidism and ophthalmopathy. RNA transcripts gave rise to amplified TCR beta CDR3 regions. The study used the HTBI primer set for a first-round RT-PCR of the TCR CDR3. One entry per CDR3 protein, called by TCRdb with MiXCR from the multiplex PCR reads. Altogether 380,000 or so distinct CDR3 sequences are present, around an eighth being singletons, with the ten largest covering about a fifth. The sample was blood. The source of these receptors is a young man with Graves' hyperthyroidism that later progressed to Graves' ophthalmopathy.

The chain recombines TRBV6-1 with TRBJ1-6; TRBD1 matches 9 bases. The V segment lost 6 bases and the J segment 10 bases; nucleotides outside the gene matches: 10. The germline V gene encodes CDR1 MNHNS and CDR2 SASEGT. The length of the CDR3 is 15 residues. For the CDR3, the DNA is TGTGCCAGCAGGCCGGGACAGGGTTTTTCGTCACCCCTCCACTTT. Protein sequence: CASRPGQGFSSPLHF.

This clonotype has a handful of counts. An end of the junction does not agree with germline; a read error may underlie this. The chain carries TRBV4-1 and TRBJ1-2; D gene unclear. Germline CDR1 MGHRA, CDR2 YSYEKL. CDR3 length equals 15 residues. The CDR3 reads CTSSQGIPPGYGYTF. CDR3 nucleotides: TGCACCAGCAGCCAAGGTATCCCCCCGGGCTATGGCTACACCTTC.

This clonotype was seen only once. A much larger clone sits a single nucleotide away, making a read error possible. The genes are TRBV11-3 and TRBJ2-1; 12 bases agree with TRBD1. The CDR3 is 14 residues long. The germline CDR1 and CDR2 sequences are SGHNT and YENEEA. The CDR3 is CASSFGTGGGEQCF. The CDR3 DNA reads TGTGCCAGCAGCTTCGGGACAGGGGGCGGTGAGCAGTGCTTC.

The chain couples TRBV29-1 to TRBJ1-4, with 7 bases fitting TRBD1. The CDR3 totals 14 residues. Per the germline V gene, CDR1 is SQVTM and CDR2 is ANQGSEA. The junction had 11 bases not matched to a gene; V was cut back by 5 bases and J by 8 bases. The CDR3 nucleotides are TGCAGCGTTCAGGGGGAAGGGGGGCCGGAAAAACTGTTTTTT. It encodes CSVQGEGGPEKLFF.

This clonotype was counted only a few times. V usage is TRBV6-2 or TRBV6-3 and J usage is TRBJ1-2, with TRBD1 as a possible D gene (6 bases). This CDR3 region has 13 residues. V was pared by 6 bases and J by 2 bases, with 10 bases between. The germline CDR1 and CDR2 sequences are MNHEY and SVGEGT. CDR3 sequence reads: CASRGGTNYGYTF. The CDR3 DNA follows: TGTGCCAGCAGAGGGGGAACGAACTATGGCTACACCTTC.

This clonotype was counted at least ten times. The rearrangement joins TRBV6-6 to TRBJ1-2; 8 bases map to TRBD1. V shed 2 bases and J 6 bases; nucleotides not matched to a gene: 8. CDR1 and CDR2 from the germline V gene are MNHNY and SVGAGI (reference sequence). The CDR3 spans 15 residues. CDR3 coding DNA: TGTGCCAGCAGTTACGTTACAGGGGGGAGGAATGGCTACACCTTC. Its protein is CASSYVTGGRNGYTF.

This clonotype was observed many times. The chain carries TRBV11-3 and TRBJ2-5; D is unresolved. The CDR3 spans 13 residues. V was trimmed by 4 bases and J by 2 bases, leaving 8 bases between them. Germline lookup yields CDR1 SGHNT and CDR2 YENEEA. The CDR3: CASSSVGQETQYF. For the CDR3, the DNA is TGTGCCAGCAGCTCCGTAGGTCAAGAGACCCAGTACTTC.

This clonotype has more than one count but fewer than ten. This rearrangement joins TRBV10-2 to TRBJ1-5; D remains ambiguous. Germline-derived CDR1 and CDR2 are WSHSY and SAAADI. V shed 3 bases and J shed 4 bases, with 7 bases lying between them. The CDR3 has 13 residues. The CDR3 DNA sequence: TGCGCCAGCAGTGACAGGATTAATCAGCCCCAGCATTTT. It yields the protein CASSDRINQPQHF.

This chain connects TRBV2 to TRBJ1-1, with D unresolved. The CDR3 length is 13 residues. V gave up 6 bases and J gave up 1 base, with 9 bases separating them. Germline V gene lookup returns CDR1 SNHLY and CDR2 FYNNEI. The CDR3 loop is CASRGTANTEAFF. CDR3 nucleotides: TGTGCCAGCAGGGGAACAGCGAACACTGAAGCTTTCTTT.

This clonotype was seen more than once but under ten times. The chain employs TRBV4-2 and TRBJ2-4; D possibly corresponds to TRBD2 (5 bases). The V and J ends lost 5 bases and 0 bases respectively, with 26 bases between them. CDR1 and CDR2 (germline): LGHNA, YNFKEQ. This CDR3 spans 20 amino acids. Here the CDR3 DNA reads TGTGCCAGCAGCGGCGGCCGGGAAGACTGGAGGCCTCTAGCCAAAAACATTCAGTACTTC. Translated: CASSGGREDWRPLAKNIQYF.

This clonotype was recorded at least ten times. The chain joins TRBV6-2 or TRBV6-3 to TRBJ1-4; maybe TRBD1 (5 bases). The CDR3 is 18 amino acids. V shed 2 bases and J shed 0 bases, with 16 bases lying between them. Germline loops: CDR1 MNHEY, CDR2 SVGEGT. The DNA for the CDR3 is TGTGCCAGCAGTTACGGGGACGGAGACCTTGCAACTAATGAAAAACTGTTTTTT. It translates to CASSYGDGDLATNEKLFF.

The chain carries TRBV19 and TRBJ2-2; 9 bases map to TRBD2. The V gene's germline CDR1 is LNHDA and CDR2 SQIVND (reference sequence). Trimming took 6 bases from V and 5 from J; bases not matched to a gene: 10. This CDR3 spans 16 amino acids. DNA of the CDR3: TGTGCCAGTAGGAGCCCGGGACTAGCTATTACCGGGGAGCTGTTTTTT. Its translation is CASRSPGLAITGELFF. Complete variable domain (other parts from reference TRBV19 and TRBJ2-2): DGGITQSPKYLFRKEGQNVTLSCEQNLNHDAMYWYRQDPGQGLRLIYYSQIVNDFQKGDIAEGYSVSREKKESFPLTVTSAQKNPTAFYLCASRSPGLAITGELFFGEGSRLTVL.

This clonotype was counted once. This chain connects TRBV13 to TRBJ1-1; maybe TRBD1 (5 bases). This CDR3 spans 16 amino acids. Trimming cost V 8 bases and J 0 bases, with 19 bases left between them. The V gene's germline CDR1 is PRHDT and CDR2 FYEKMQ (reference sequence). The CDR3 loop is CASLTLGRMLNTEAFF. Here the CDR3 DNA reads TGTGCCAGCTTAACATTGGGGCGGATGTTGAACACTGAAGCTTTCTTT.

This chain joins TRBV20-1 and TRBJ1-3; possible D gene TRBD1, 6 bases. The germline V gene has CDR1 DFQATT and CDR2 SNEGSKA (reference sequence). Trimming removed 2 bases from V and 3 bases from J, with 11 bases in between. The CDR3 consists of 14 residues. The CDR3 DNA sequence: TGCAGTGCTAGACGGGGGGCAAGTGGAAACACCATATATTTT. This codes for CSARRGASGNTIYF.

The gene calls are TRBV12-3 or TRBV12-4 and TRBJ1-6; D is perhaps TRBD1 (5 bases). The CDR3 totals 14 residues. V gave up 6 bases and J gave up 7 bases, with 13 bases separating them. CDR3 DNA: TGTGCCAGCAGACTCGGGGGGGGGAATTCACCCCTCCACTTT. This sequence encodes CASRLGGGNSPLHF.

V and J are TRBV12-3 or TRBV12-4 and TRBJ2-4, with D possibly being TRBD1 (6 bases). Trimming left V 4 bases short and J 0 bases short, with 10 bases between. The CDR3 extends over 15 amino acids. CDR3 sequence reads: CASSSPDRAKNIQYF. As DNA, the CDR3 is TGTGCCAGCAGTTCACCGGACAGAGCCAAAAACATTCAGTACTTC.

Here the CDR3 DNA reads TGTGCCAGTAGTACACTCGGCCGGACCGGGGAGCTGTTTTTT. Protein: CASSTLGRTGELFF. The rearrangement uses TRBV19 and TRBJ2-2; D is ambiguous. Trimming cost V 4 bases and J 5 bases, with 11 bases left between them. CDR3 length: 14 residues. The germline gives CDR1 LNHDA, CDR2 SQIVND (reference sequence).

DNA of the CDR3: TGTGCCAGCATTAGCGGGGGCGGGCGGGACAGCACCTACGAGCAGTACTTC. This sequence encodes CASISGGGRDSTYEQYF. The rearrangement links TRBV2 to TRBJ2-7; 9 bases are a match to TRBD2. The CDR3 is 17 amino acids. Germline V gene sequence: CDR1 SNHLY, CDR2 FYNNEI. V lost 7 bases to trimming and J lost 2 bases; unmatched junction nucleotides: 15.